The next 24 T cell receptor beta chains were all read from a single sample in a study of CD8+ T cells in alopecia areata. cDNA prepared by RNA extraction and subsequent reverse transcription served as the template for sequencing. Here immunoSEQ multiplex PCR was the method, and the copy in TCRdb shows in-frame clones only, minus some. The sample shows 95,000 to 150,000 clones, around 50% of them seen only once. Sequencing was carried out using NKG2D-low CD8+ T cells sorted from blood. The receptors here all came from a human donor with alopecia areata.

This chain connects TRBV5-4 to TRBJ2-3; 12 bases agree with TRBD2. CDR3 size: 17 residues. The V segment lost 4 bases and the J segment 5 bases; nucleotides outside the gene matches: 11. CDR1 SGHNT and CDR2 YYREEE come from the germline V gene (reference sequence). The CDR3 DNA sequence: TGTGCCAGCAGCCTACGGACTAGCGGGGACCTAATAGATACGCAGTATTTT. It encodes CASSLRTSGDLIDTQYF. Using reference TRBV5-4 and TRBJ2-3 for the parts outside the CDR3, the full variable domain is ETGVTQSPTHLIKTRGQQVTLRCSSQSGHNTVSWYQQALGQGPQFIFQYYREEENGRGNFPPRFSGLQFPNYSSELNVNALELDDSALYLCASSLRTSGDLIDTQYFGPGTRLTVL.

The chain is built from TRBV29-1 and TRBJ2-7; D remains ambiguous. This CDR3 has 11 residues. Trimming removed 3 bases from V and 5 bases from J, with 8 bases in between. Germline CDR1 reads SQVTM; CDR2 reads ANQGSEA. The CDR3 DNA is TGCAGCGTTGAGTTGGTTGACGAGCAGTACTTC. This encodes CSVELVDEQYF.

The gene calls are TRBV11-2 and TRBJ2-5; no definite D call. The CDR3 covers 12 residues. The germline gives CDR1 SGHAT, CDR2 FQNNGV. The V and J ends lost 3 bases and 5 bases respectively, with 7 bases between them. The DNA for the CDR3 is TGTGCCAGCAGCTTTTCCGGGGAGACCCAGTACTTC. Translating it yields CASSFSGETQYF.

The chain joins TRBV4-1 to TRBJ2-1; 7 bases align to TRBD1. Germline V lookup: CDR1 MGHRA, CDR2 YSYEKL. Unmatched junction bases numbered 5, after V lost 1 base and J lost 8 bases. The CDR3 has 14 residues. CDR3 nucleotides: TGCGCCAGCAGCCAAGCCTACAGGGGCGATGAGCAGTTCTTC. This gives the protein CASSQAYRGDEQFF.

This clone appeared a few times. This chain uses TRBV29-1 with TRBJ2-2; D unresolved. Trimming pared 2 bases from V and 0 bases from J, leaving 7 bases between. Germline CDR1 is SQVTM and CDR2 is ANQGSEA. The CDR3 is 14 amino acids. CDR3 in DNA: TGCAGCGTTGAAAACCCCTCGAACACCGGGGAGCTGTTTTTT. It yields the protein CSVENPSNTGELFF.

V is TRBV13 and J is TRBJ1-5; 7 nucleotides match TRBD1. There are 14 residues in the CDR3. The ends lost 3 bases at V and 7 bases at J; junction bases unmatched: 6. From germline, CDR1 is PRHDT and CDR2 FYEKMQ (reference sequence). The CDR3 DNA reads TGTGCCAGCAGCTTTAGACAGGGACAGCAGCCCCAGCATTTT. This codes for CASSFRQGQQPQHF.

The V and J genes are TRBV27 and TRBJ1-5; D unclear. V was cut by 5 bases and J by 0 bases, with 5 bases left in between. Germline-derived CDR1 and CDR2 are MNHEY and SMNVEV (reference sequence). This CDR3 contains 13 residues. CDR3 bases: TGTGCCAGCAGTCCCATTAGCAATCAGCCCCAGCATTTT. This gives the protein CASSPISNQPQHF.

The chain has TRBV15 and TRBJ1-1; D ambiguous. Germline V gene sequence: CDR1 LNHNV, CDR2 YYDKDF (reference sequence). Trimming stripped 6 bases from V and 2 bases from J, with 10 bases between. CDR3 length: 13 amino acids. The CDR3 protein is CATSGDDNTEAFF. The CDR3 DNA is TGTGCCACCAGTGGAGACGACAACACTGAAGCTTTCTTT.

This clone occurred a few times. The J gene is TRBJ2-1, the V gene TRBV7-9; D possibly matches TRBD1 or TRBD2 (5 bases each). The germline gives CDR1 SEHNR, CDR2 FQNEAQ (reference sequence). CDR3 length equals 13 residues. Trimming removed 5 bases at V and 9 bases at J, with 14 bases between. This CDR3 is CASSPGSSTEQFF. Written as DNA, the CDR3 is TGTGCCAGCAGCCCAGGGTCTAGCACTGAGCAGTTCTTC.

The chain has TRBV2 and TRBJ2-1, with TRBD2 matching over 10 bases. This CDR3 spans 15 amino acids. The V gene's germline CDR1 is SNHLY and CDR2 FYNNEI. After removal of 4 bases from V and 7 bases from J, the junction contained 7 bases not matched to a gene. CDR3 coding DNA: TGTGCCAGCAGTGGCGGGACTAGCGTGGAAAATGAGCAGTTCTTC. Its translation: CASSGGTSVENEQFF.

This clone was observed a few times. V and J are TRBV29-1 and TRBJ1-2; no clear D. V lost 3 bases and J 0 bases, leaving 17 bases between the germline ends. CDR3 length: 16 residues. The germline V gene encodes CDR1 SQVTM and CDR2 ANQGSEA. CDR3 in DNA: TGCAGCGTTGATTACACCTATCCCGGAGCTAACTATGGCTACACCTTC. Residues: CSVDYTYPGANYGYTF.

The CDR3 protein is CASSGVLGELFF. The CDR3, as DNA: TGTGCCAGCAGCGGGGTCCTCGGGGAGCTGTTTTTT. The chain combines TRBV9 with TRBJ2-2, with D hard to call. Germline assignment: CDR1 SGDLS and CDR2 YYNGEE. Between the trimmed V and J ends, which lost 3 bases and 7 bases, there was a span of 7 bases. This CDR3 has 12 residues.

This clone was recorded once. The CDR3 protein is CSVEGIGNSPLHF. The CDR3 nucleotides are TGCAGCGTTGAAGGGATTGGTAATTCACCCCTCCACTTT. The V call is TRBV29-1, the J call TRBJ1-6; D gene uncertain. Germline lookup yields CDR1 SQVTM and CDR2 ANQGSEA. This CDR3 region has 13 residues. V lost 1 base and J 6 bases, leaving 7 bases between the germline ends.

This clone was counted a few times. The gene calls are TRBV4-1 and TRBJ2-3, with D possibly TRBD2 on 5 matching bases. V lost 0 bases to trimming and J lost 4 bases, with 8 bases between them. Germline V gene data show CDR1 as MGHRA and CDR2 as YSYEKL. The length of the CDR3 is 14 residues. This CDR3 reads CASSQDSAADTQYF. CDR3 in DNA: TGCGCCAGCAGCCAAGATTCAGCGGCAGATACGCAGTATTTT.

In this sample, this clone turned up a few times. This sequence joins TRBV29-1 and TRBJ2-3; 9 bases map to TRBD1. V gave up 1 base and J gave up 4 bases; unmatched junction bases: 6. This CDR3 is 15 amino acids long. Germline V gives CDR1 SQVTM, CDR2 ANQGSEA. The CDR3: CSVEANRGPPDTQYF. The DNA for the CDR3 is TGCAGCGTTGAAGCTAACAGGGGGCCGCCAGATACGCAGTATTTT.

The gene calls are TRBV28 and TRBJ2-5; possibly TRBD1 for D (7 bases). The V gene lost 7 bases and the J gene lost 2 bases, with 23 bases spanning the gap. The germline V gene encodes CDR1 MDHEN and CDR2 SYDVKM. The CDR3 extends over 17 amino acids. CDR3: CASTQSPRETGQETQYF. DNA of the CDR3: TGTGCCAGCACCCAAAGCCCCCGGGAGACAGGGCAAGAGACCCAGTACTTC.

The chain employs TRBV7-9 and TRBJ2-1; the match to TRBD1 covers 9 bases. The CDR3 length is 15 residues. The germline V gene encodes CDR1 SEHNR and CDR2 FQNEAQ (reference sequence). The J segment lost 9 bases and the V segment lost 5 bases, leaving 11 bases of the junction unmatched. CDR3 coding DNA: TGTGCCAGCAGCCAGGGACAGGGAGTATTCCTTGAGCAGTTCTTC. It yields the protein CASSQGQGVFLEQFF.

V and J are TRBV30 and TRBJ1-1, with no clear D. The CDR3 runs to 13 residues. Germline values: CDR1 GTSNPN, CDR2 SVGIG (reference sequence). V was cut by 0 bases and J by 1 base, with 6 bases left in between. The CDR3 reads CAWSVRGNTEAFF. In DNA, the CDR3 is TGTGCCTGGAGTGTACGGGGGAACACTGAAGCTTTCTTT.

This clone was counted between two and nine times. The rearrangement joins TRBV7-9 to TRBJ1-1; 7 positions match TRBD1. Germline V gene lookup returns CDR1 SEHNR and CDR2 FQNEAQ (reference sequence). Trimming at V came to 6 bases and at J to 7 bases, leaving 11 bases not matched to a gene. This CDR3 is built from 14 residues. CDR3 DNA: TGTGCCAGCAGGAATCCTAGGGGGCCCGGTGAAGCTTTCTTT. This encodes CASRNPRGPGEAFF.

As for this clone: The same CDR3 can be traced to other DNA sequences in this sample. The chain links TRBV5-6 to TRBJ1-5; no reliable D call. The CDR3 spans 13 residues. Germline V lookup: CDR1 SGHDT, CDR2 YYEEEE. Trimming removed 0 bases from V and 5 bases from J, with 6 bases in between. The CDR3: CASSLGGDQPQHF. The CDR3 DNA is TGTGCCAGCAGCTTGGGCGGGGATCAGCCCCAGCATTTT.

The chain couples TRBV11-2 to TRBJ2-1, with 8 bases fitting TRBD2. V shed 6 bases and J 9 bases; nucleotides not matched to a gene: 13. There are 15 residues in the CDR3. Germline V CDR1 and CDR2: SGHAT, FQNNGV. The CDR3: CASRYGTSTPGEQFF. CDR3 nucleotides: TGTGCCAGCAGATATGGGACTAGTACACCCGGTGAGCAGTTCTTC.

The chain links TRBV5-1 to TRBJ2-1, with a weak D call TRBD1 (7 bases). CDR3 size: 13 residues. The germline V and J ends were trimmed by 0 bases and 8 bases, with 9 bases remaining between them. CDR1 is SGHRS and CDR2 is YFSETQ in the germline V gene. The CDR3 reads CASSLVRGDEQFF. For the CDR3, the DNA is TGCGCCAGCAGCTTGGTCAGGGGGGATGAGCAGTTCTTC.

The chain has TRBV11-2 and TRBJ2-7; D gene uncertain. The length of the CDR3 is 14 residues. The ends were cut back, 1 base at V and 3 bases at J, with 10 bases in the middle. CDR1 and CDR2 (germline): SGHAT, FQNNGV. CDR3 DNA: TGTGCCAGCAGCTTAGGATCAGTAATCTACGAGCAGTACTTC. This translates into CASSLGSVIYEQYF.

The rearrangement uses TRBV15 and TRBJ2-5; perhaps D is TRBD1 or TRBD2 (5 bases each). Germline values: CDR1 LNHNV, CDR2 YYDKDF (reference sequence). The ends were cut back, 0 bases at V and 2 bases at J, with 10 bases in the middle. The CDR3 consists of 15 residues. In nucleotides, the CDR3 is TGTGCCACCAGCAGAGAGGAGGACAATCAAGAGACCCAGTACTTC. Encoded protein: CATSREEDNQETQYF. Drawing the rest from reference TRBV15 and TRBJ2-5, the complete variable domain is DAMVIQNPRYQVTQFGKPVTLSCSQTLNHNVMYWYQQKSSQAPKLLFHYYDKDFNNEADTPDNFQSRRPNTSFCFLDIRSPGLGDTAMYLCATSREEDNQETQYFGPGTRLLVL.